The 28 T cell receptor beta chains below come from one sample, sequenced in a study of breast tumors, draining lymph nodes, adjacent tissues. TCRdb reprocessed the multiplex PCR reads via MiXCR and lists one record per CDR3 protein. The sample lists approximately 120,000 distinct CDR3 sequences, around 20% occurring once. Breast cancer patients provided tissue from their axillary draining lymph nodes. Sequencing was carried out using axillary lymph node tissue. Every receptor here comes from a female donor with breast cancer. Some clones in this sample may be carry-over from other donors' samples.

Ten or more counts support this clonotype. This chain links TRBV5-6 with TRBJ2-7; 8 bases match TRBD1. This CDR3 region has 14 residues. With 4 bases clipped from V and 1 base from J, the junction kept 4 bases outside the gene matches. From germline, CDR1 is SGHDT and CDR2 YYEEEE. DNA for the CDR3: TGTGCCAGCAGCCGGACAGGGACGTCCTACGAGCAGTACTTC. The encoded protein is CASSRTGTSYEQYF.

In its sample, this clonotype was seen many times. The chain uses TRBV4-1 and TRBJ2-7; perhaps TRBD1 as D (6 bases). Trimming stripped 1 base from V and 6 bases from J, with 16 bases between. Germline V gives CDR1 MGHRA, CDR2 YSYEKL. The CDR3 length is 15 residues. CDR3 in amino acids: CASSQGSGTPSEQYF. The CDR3 region has the DNA TGCGCCAGCAGCCAAGGGTCCGGGACACCATCCGAGCAGTACTTC.

This clonotype has a count of ten or more. The chain joins TRBV6-6 to TRBJ1-2; tentatively, D is TRBD1 (5 bases). V was clipped by 3 bases and J by 1 base, with 9 bases between them. Germline V gene lookup returns CDR1 MNHNY and CDR2 SVGAGI (reference sequence). The CDR3 is 14 amino acids. CDR3 sequence reads: CASSYGTDNYGYTF. CDR3 DNA: TGTGCCAGCAGTTATGGGACGGATAACTATGGCTACACCTTC.

The chain is built from TRBV4-1 and TRBJ2-2; D not certain. The CDR3 is made up of 14 amino acids. Trimming took off 4 bases at V and 1 base at J, with 7 bases between the two ends. The V gene's germline CDR1 is MGHRA and CDR2 YSYEKL. The CDR3 coding sequence is TGCGCCAGCAGCCCAAGAGAGAACACCGGGGAGCTGTTTTTT. Translation: CASSPRENTGELFF.

To note about this clonotype: One base away lies a much larger clone, so this may be a sequencing read error. This rearrangement joins TRBV3-1 to TRBJ2-3, with D possibly TRBD1 on 6 matching bases. From germline, CDR1 is LGHDT and CDR2 YNNKEL (reference sequence). Trimming pared 4 bases from V and 2 bases from J, leaving 10 bases between. The CDR3 length is 14 residues. CDR3 in amino acids: CASSRRTDTDTQYF. Here the CDR3 DNA reads TGTGCCAGCAGCCGCCGGACAGACACAGATACGCAGTATTTT.

As to this clonotype: A read error may produce the germline difference seen at one junction end. The chain uses TRBV5-1 and TRBJ1-4, with 8 nucleotides matching TRBD1. The CDR3 length is 18 residues. Germline loops: CDR1 SGHRS, CDR2 YFSETQ. The CDR3 sequence: CASSSGPQGAAANERLFF. The CDR3 DNA reads TGCGCCAGCAGCTCGGGCCCCCAGGGGGCGGCCGCTAATGAAAGACTGTTTTTT.

This clonotype has a count of ten or more. V and J are TRBV11-3 and TRBJ2-7; TRBD1 is a possible D gene (6 bases). V was cut by 8 bases and J by 0 bases, with 11 bases left in between. The CDR3 extends over 13 amino acids. Germline V CDR1 and CDR2: SGHNT, YENEEA. The CDR3 DNA is TGTGCCAGCGGACCGGGACACTCCTACGAGCAGTACTTC. This sequence encodes CASGPGHSYEQYF. Full variable domain (missing parts from reference TRBV11-3 and TRBJ2-7): EAGVVQSPRYKIIEKKQPVAFWCNPISGHNTLYWYLQNLGQGPELLIRYENEEAVDDSQLPKDRFSAERLKGVDSTLKIQPAELGDSAVYLCASGPGHSYEQYFGPGTRLTVT.

This clonotype was recorded at least ten times. The chain employs TRBV28 and TRBJ2-7; D possibly corresponds to TRBD1 (6 bases). The CDR3 runs to 13 residues. CDR1 is MDHEN and CDR2 is SYDVKM in the germline V gene. V dropped 6 bases and J dropped 3 bases, with 12 bases sitting between them. The CDR3 nucleotides read TGTGCCAGCAGCCCGGGACATGGCTACGAGCAGTACTTC. Translating gives CASSPGHGYEQYF.

This clonotype was counted many times. The chain couples TRBV9 to TRBJ1-6, with 7 positions matching TRBD1. Germline lookup yields CDR1 SGDLS and CDR2 YYNGEE. Trimming removed 2 bases from V and 8 bases from J; junction bases left unmatched: 7. This CDR3 has 15 amino acids. The CDR3 spells CASSVHVGGDSPLHF. Written as DNA, the CDR3 is TGTGCCAGCAGCGTCCATGTAGGGGGCGATTCACCCCTCCACTTT.

This clonotype turned up a few times. This clone may be a read error of a much larger clone one base away. This sequence joins TRBV5-1 and TRBJ2-7; TRBD1 matches at 7 bases. The CDR3 has 12 amino acids. Germline trimming cut 8 bases from V and 6 bases from J; bases unmatched to any gene: 8. Germline CDR1 is SGHRS and CDR2 is YFSETQ. The CDR3 reads CASSLNRGEQYF. The CDR3, as DNA: TGCGCCAGTAGCCTTAACAGGGGCGAGCAGTACTTC.

The V gene is TRBV28, the J gene TRBJ2-1; D uncertain. CDR1 MDHEN and CDR2 SYDVKM come from the germline V gene. This CDR3 is built from 11 residues. V lost 5 bases to trimming and J lost 10 bases, with 9 bases between them. In DNA form, the CDR3 reads TGTGCCAGCAGTGTCTATAGCGAGCAGTTCTTC. Amino acid sequence: CASSVYSEQFF.

Remarks on this clonotype: It may be a read error: a sequence one base away is much more abundant. DNA of the CDR3: TGTGCCAGCGGCTTAACGGGAGCGGACTATGGCTACACCTTC. Protein: CASGLTGADYGYTF. The rearrangement joins TRBV7-9 to TRBJ1-2, with no clear D. CDR1 is SEHNR, CDR2 FQNEAQ, per germline (reference sequence). This CDR3 spans 14 amino acids.

This clonotype occurred many times. The CDR3: CASRGASSYNEQFF. In nucleotides, the CDR3 is TGCGCCAGCAGAGGGGCGAGCTCCTACAATGAGCAGTTCTTC. The genes are TRBV4-1 and TRBJ2-1, with a weak D call TRBD1 (5 bases). Trimming removed 6 bases from V and 0 bases from J, with 9 bases in between. The CDR3 covers 14 residues. Germline CDR1 reads MGHRA; CDR2 reads YSYEKL.

The V gene is TRBV28, the J gene TRBJ2-5; D may be TRBD2 (5 bases). The germline gives CDR1 MDHEN, CDR2 SYDVKM. The CDR3 sequence is 14 residues long. V was cut by 3 bases and J by 1 base, with 9 bases left in between. The chain's CDR3 is CASSFRGTQETQYF. CDR3 in DNA: TGTGCCAGCAGTTTTCGGGGTACCCAAGAGACCCAGTACTTC. Supplemented by reference TRBV28 and TRBJ2-5, the full variable domain reads DVKVTQSSRYLVKRTGEKVFLECVQDMDHENMFWYRQDPGLGLRLIYFSYDVKMKEKGDIPEGYSVSREKKERFSLILESASTNQTSMYLCASSFRGTQETQYFGPGTRLLVL.

In its sample, this clonotype was seen many times. The rearrangement joins TRBV7-9 to TRBJ2-3; 12 bases map to TRBD2. This CDR3 is built from 16 residues. V gave up 3 bases and J gave up 4 bases; unmatched junction bases: 5. Per germline, CDR1 SEHNR and CDR2 FQNEAQ (reference sequence). This CDR3 reads CASSFNLAGGPDTQYF. The CDR3 nucleotides are TGTGCCAGCAGCTTCAACCTAGCGGGAGGGCCAGATACGCAGTATTTT.

The table lists this clonotype with many counts. This chain connects TRBV10-3 to TRBJ2-2; 8 nucleotides align to TRBD2. Trimming at V came to 10 bases and at J to 0 bases, leaving 4 bases not matched to a gene. Germline assignment: CDR1 ENHRY and CDR2 SYGVKD. The CDR3 loop spans 14 amino acids. The CDR3 spells CANSGNTNTGELFF. For the CDR3, the DNA is TGTGCCAATAGCGGGAATACGAACACCGGGGAGCTGTTTTTT.

The gene calls are TRBV27 and TRBJ1-5; the D gene is possibly TRBD1 (5 bases). CDR1 and CDR2 (germline): MNHEY, SMNVEV (reference sequence). Trimming removed 3 bases from V and 6 bases from J, with 9 bases in between. The CDR3 is 13 residues long. CDR3 bases: TGTGCCAGCAGTTTCGGGACCGGTCAGCCCCAGCATTTT. Translated: CASSFGTGQPQHF.

About this clonotype: Given a much more abundant clone one base away, this may be a read error. This sequence joins TRBV5-6 and TRBJ1-3, with D possibly matching TRBD1 (6 bases). V lost 3 bases, J lost 8 bases, and 18 bases lay in between. Germline CDR1 SGHDT, CDR2 YYEEEE. The length of the CDR3 is 15 residues. The CDR3 loop reads CASSSNRARGDTIYF. In DNA, the CDR3 is TGTGCCAGCAGCTCTAACAGGGCTCGGGGAGACACCATATATTTT. Supplemented by reference TRBV5-6 and TRBJ1-3, the full variable domain reads DAGVTQSPTHLIKTRGQQVTLRCSPKSGHDTVSWYQQALGQGPQFIFQYYEEEERQRGNFPDRFSGHQFPNYSSELNVNALLLGDSALYLCASSSNRARGDTIYFGEGSWLTVV.

This clonotype was observed a single time. With a much larger clone just one base away, this may be a read error. The chain joins TRBV27 to TRBJ2-7; tentatively, D is TRBD1 (6 bases). This CDR3 has 14 residues. CDR1 is MNHEY and CDR2 is SMNVEV in the germline V gene (reference sequence). CDR3 loop: CASSFSGGAYERYF. The DNA of the CDR3 is TGTGCCAGCAGTTTTTCTGGGGGCGCCTACGAGCGGTACTTC.

Of note for this clonotype: A much larger clone is a single base away; this may be a read error. The V gene is TRBV5-1, the J gene TRBJ1-4; 11 bases agree with TRBD1. The CDR3 has 14 amino acids. V lost 4 bases to trimming and J lost 6 bases; unmatched junction nucleotides: 2. The germline gives CDR1 SGHRS, CDR2 YFSETQ. This chain's CDR3 is CASSPGQGDEKLFF. The CDR3 nucleotides are TGCGCCAGCAGCCCGGGACAGGGGGATGAAAAACTGTTTTTT.

This clonotype has at least ten counts. DNA of the CDR3: TGCAGTGCTGAGGACGGGACACGGAAGCAAGAGACCCAGTACTTC. This gives the protein CSAEDGTRKQETQYF. This chain links TRBV20-1 with TRBJ2-5; D is possibly TRBD1 (6 bases). The germline V gene encodes CDR1 DFQATT and CDR2 SNEGSKA (reference sequence). This CDR3 has 15 amino acids. Trimming cost V 5 bases and J 2 bases, with 18 bases left between them.

In its sample, this clonotype was seen many times. The V call is TRBV7-9, the J call TRBJ2-3; a weak D match, TRBD1 (5 bases). CDR1 SEHNR and CDR2 FQNEAQ come from the germline V gene (reference sequence). Trimming removed 5 bases at V and 3 bases at J, with 15 bases between. The CDR3 is 15 amino acids. CDR3 sequence (DNA): TGTGCCAGCAGCAAATCCAGGGTGGGGACAGATACGCAGTATTTT. Translation: CASSKSRVGTDTQYF.

This clonotype was counted only a few times. V is TRBV7-9 and J is TRBJ1-2; D is possibly TRBD1 (6 bases). The CDR3 extends over 15 amino acids. Trimming stripped 1 base from V and 1 base from J, with 10 bases between. Germline CDR1 reads SEHNR; CDR2 reads FQNEAQ (reference sequence). In DNA, the CDR3 is TGTGCCAGCAGCTTAGGGGCAGGGGTTAACTATGGCTACACCTTC. This sequence encodes CASSLGAGVNYGYTF.

This clonotype was seen many times. This rearrangement joins TRBV5-1 to TRBJ2-7; TRBD1 is a possible D gene (6 bases). The CDR3 contains 13 residues. The germline CDR1 and CDR2 sequences are SGHRS and YFSETQ. Deletions cut 4 bases from V and 9 bases from J, with 17 bases between. CDR3 sequence: CASSITTGNRQYF. Here the CDR3 DNA reads TGCGCCAGCAGCATCACTACAGGGAACAGGCAGTACTTC.

This clonotype was detected ten times or more. The gene calls are TRBV2 and TRBJ1-4; D unclear. In germline, CDR1 is SNHLY, CDR2 FYNNEI. The CDR3 has 14 amino acids. V was clipped by 2 bases and J by 4 bases, with 8 bases between them. The CDR3 protein is CASSEFSLNEKLFF. CDR3 sequence (DNA): TGTGCCAGCAGTGAATTTAGCCTTAATGAAAAACTGTTTTTT.

In this sample, this clonotype turned up many times. The chain employs TRBV12-3 or TRBV12-4 and TRBJ2-5; tentatively, D is TRBD1 (6 bases). The length of the CDR3 is 14 residues. V gave up 3 bases and J gave up 4 bases, with 12 bases separating them. The CDR3 sequence is CASSLNRVRETQYF. In DNA, the CDR3 is TGTGCCAGCAGTTTGAACAGGGTTCGAGAGACCCAGTACTTC.

At least ten counts were recorded for this clonotype. This chain uses TRBV2 with TRBJ2-1; D is uncertain. V was cut by 1 base and J by 6 bases, with 13 bases left in between. The length of the CDR3 is 15 residues. CDR1 and CDR2 from the germline V gene are SNHLY and FYNNEI. CDR3 nucleotide sequence: TGTGCCAGCAGTGAAGAGCTGACGGATGGCAATGAGCAGTTCTTC. It encodes CASSEELTDGNEQFF. Filled out from reference TRBV2 and TRBJ2-1, the complete variable domain reads EPEVTQTPSHQVTQMGQEVILRCVPISNHLYFYWYRQILGQKVEFLVSFYNNEISEKSEIFDDQFSVERPDGSNFTLKIRSTKLEDSAMYFCASSEELTDGNEQFFGPGTRLTVL.

A note on this clonotype: A much larger clone sits a single nucleotide away, making a read error possible. V and J are TRBV18 and TRBJ2-1; possibly TRBD1 for D (5 bases). Looked up from germline, CDR1 is KGHSH and CDR2 is LQKENI. This CDR3 is built from 12 residues. CDR3 bases: TGTGCCAGCTCACGACAGAACAATGAGCAGTCCTTC. Its translation is CASSRQNNEQSF.